The sample holds many counts of the clone carrying this T cell receptor beta chain. This entry comes from a study of regulatory T cells in long-lasting Graves disease. Time point meaning: newly diagnosed GD, antithyroid drugs for less than 3 months. Following extraction of RNA from PBMCs, that RNA was used to make the TCR library. Researchers made TCR beta libraries by using iRepertoire HTBI primers and running Arm-PCR on CDR3 regions. MiXCR, run by TCRdb on the multiplex PCR reads, gives a single entry per CDR3 protein. The sample carries a few hundred thousand distinct CDR3 sequences, about a sixth recorded once. This same sample was also part of a study on T cells in Graves' hyperthyroidism and ophthalmopathy.

The specimen was peripheral blood mononuclear cells (PBMCs), collected at new diagnosis, from a patient treated with antithyroid drugs. The receptor was isolated from a woman under 30 with Graves disease.

The CDR3 protein is CASSIGVDEQYF. CDR3 DNA sequence: TGTGCCAGCAGCATCGGGGTCGACGAGCAGTACTTC. The rearrangement links TRBV2 to TRBJ2-7; tentatively, D is TRBD2 (5 bases). Germline V gives CDR1 SNHLY, CDR2 FYNNEI. The CDR3 runs 12 residues. Trimming left V 6 bases short and J 5 bases short, with 11 bases between.